The 14 T cell receptor beta chains given below trace back to one sample, sequenced in a study of beta chain features in type 1 diabetes. As every portion of the isolated RNA was reverse transcribed, the sequencing read expressed TCRB transcripts. Produced via immunoSEQ multiplex PCR; TCRdb's table is partial and in-frame only. This sample has hundreds of thousands of clones; 14% occur once, and the top ten carry approximately 6.7%. The sample comprised central memory CD4+ T cells from blood. The receptor source for this set is a man in his thirties or forties in good health.

This sequence joins TRBV6-1 and TRBJ1-6; D is perhaps TRBD1 (6 bases). CDR1 is MNHNS and CDR2 is SASEGT in the germline V gene. The V gene lost 3 bases and the J gene lost 8 bases, with 8 bases spanning the gap. The CDR3 sequence is 13 residues long. CDR3 region: CASSDHRDSPLHF. CDR3 bases: TGTGCCAGCAGTGATCACAGGGATTCACCCCTCCACTTT.

This clone was detected a few times. The chain combines TRBV19 with TRBJ2-6; no definite D call. Trimming took off 5 bases at V and 0 bases at J, with 20 bases between the two ends. The CDR3 has 19 residues. In germline, CDR1 is LNHDA, CDR2 SQIVND (reference sequence). CDR3 DNA sequence: TGTGCCAGTAGTTCCAAACACGTTACGAGCGCCTCTGGGGCCAACGTCCTGACTTTC. Its translation: CASSSKHVTSASGANVLTF.

This chain joins TRBV11-3 and TRBJ2-5, with D possibly matching TRBD2 (6 bases). Trimming left V 5 bases short and J 4 bases short, with 11 bases between. The CDR3 runs to 13 residues. Germline CDR1 is SGHNT and CDR2 is YENEEA. CDR3 protein: CASSRQGGETQYF. In DNA form, the CDR3 reads TGTGCCAGCAGCCGTCAGGGAGGAGAGACCCAGTACTTC. The whole variable domain, remainder taken from reference TRBV11-3 and TRBJ2-5, is EAGVVQSPRYKIIEKKQPVAFWCNPISGHNTLYWYLQNLGQGPELLIRYENEEAVDDSQLPKDRFSAERLKGVDSTLKIQPAELGDSAVYLCASSRQGGETQYFGPGTRLLVL.

The chain combines TRBV11-2 with TRBJ2-7; 9 bases are a match to TRBD2. Germline CDR1 and CDR2: SGHAT and FQNNGV. This CDR3 is built from 15 residues. Trimming at V came to 2 bases and at J to 9 bases, leaving 11 bases not matched to a gene. The DNA for the CDR3 is TGTGCCAGCAGCTTATCAGGAGCGGGGGGCGGGGTGCAGTACTTC. Residues: CASSLSGAGGGVQYF.

CDR3 DNA sequence: TGTGCCAGCAGCTCGTTCAACGTACCCCAAGAGACCCAGTACTTC. Its translation: CASSSFNVPQETQYF. This chain uses TRBV7-2 with TRBJ2-5; no definite D call. Germline V lookup: CDR1 SGHTA, CDR2 FQGNSA. This CDR3 comprises 15 residues. V was shortened by 4 bases and J by 1 base, with 13 bases between the two germline ends.

Only a few counts were recorded for this clone. The chain links TRBV14 to TRBJ1-1; unclear D gene. Between the trimmed V and J ends, which lost 0 bases and 5 bases, there was a span of 10 bases. Per the germline V gene, CDR1 is SGHDN and CDR2 is FVKESK. This CDR3 has 14 amino acids. The DNA for the CDR3 is TGTGCCAGCAGCCAAGATCTTAGCAGGACTGAAGCTTTCTTT. Encoded protein: CASSQDLSRTEAFF. The full variable domain, rest sourced from reference TRBV14 and TRBJ1-1, is EAGVTQFPSHSVIEKGQTVTLRCDPISGHDNLYWYRRVMGKEIKFLLHFVKESKQDESGMPNNRFLAERTGGTYSTLKVQPAELEDSGVYFCASSQDLSRTEAFFGQGTRLTVV.

In this sample, this clone turned up a few times. V and J are TRBV27 and TRBJ1-3, with a weak D call TRBD1 (5 bases). V lost 6 bases, J lost 0 bases, and 15 bases lay in between. Germline V gene sequence: CDR1 MNHEY, CDR2 SMNVEV (reference sequence). The CDR3 is 16 residues long. CDR3 sequence reads: CASRKGGAFSGNTIYF. CDR3 in DNA: TGTGCCAGCAGAAAGGGTGGGGCCTTCTCTGGAAACACCATATATTTT.

This clone was counted only a few times. The chain employs TRBV7-2 and TRBJ2-7; 10 positions agree with TRBD1. This CDR3 spans 15 amino acids. V gave up 4 bases and J gave up 0 bases; unmatched junction bases: 3. Germline-derived CDR1 and CDR2 are SGHTA and FQGNSA. CDR3 residues: CASSSTGGISYEQYF. The CDR3 DNA reads as TGTGCCAGCAGCTCGACAGGGGGCATCTCCTACGAGCAGTACTTC. Together with reference TRBV7-2 and TRBJ2-7, the CDR3 gives the full variable domain: GAGVSQSPSNKVTEKGKDVELRCDPISGHTALYWYRQSLGQGLEFLIYFQGNSAPDKSGLPSDRFSAERTGGSVSTLTIQRTQQEDSAVYLCASSSTGGISYEQYFGPGTRLTVT.

The chain has TRBV5-6 and TRBJ1-1; maybe TRBD1 (5 bases). CDR1 SGHDT and CDR2 YYEEEE come from the germline V gene. CDR3 size: 14 residues. Trimming removed 0 bases at V and 5 bases at J, with 11 bases between. The CDR3 nucleotides read TGTGCCAGCAGCTTGGTAGGGGCAGATACTGAAGCTTTCTTT. Its translation is CASSLVGADTEAFF.

CDR3 residues: CASSGQMAGETQYF. Written as DNA, the CDR3 is TGTGCCAGCAGCGGTCAAATGGCCGGGGAGACCCAGTACTTC. This chain joins TRBV2 and TRBJ2-7; D gene uncertain. The J call is doubtful: the DNA matches TRBJ2-5 better. The CDR3 totals 14 residues. Germline CDR1 SNHLY, CDR2 FYNNEI.

J is TRBJ2-7 and V is TRBV5-4, with D perhaps being TRBD1 or TRBD2 (7 bases each). Germline lookup yields CDR1 SGHNT and CDR2 YYREEE (reference sequence). This CDR3 spans 12 amino acids. Deletions cut 4 bases from V and 5 bases from J, with 10 bases between. Here the CDR3 reads CASSAGGDEQYF. In DNA, the CDR3 is TGTGCCAGCAGCGCAGGGGGGGACGAGCAGTACTTC.

The chain is built from TRBV6-5 and TRBJ2-2, with 9 bases lining up with TRBD1. The germline V gene has CDR1 MNHEY and CDR2 SVGAGI. V lost 6 bases and J lost 3; bases outside the gene matches: 2. This CDR3 contains 14 residues. The CDR3 region is CASRGTGYTGELFF. As DNA, the CDR3 is TGTGCCAGCAGGGGGACAGGGTACACCGGGGAGCTGTTTTTT.

This chain connects TRBV5-4 to TRBJ1-2; D is uncertain. This CDR3 spans 16 amino acids. The germline V and J ends were trimmed by 4 bases and 1 base, with 17 bases remaining between them. Germline V CDR1 and CDR2: SGHNT, YYREEE (reference sequence). DNA of the CDR3: TGTGCCAGCAGCCGGTGGGTGCGCCGCAATAACTATGGCTACACCTTC. Translated, it gives CASSRWVRRNNYGYTF. Complete variable domain (other parts from reference TRBV5-4 and TRBJ1-2): ETGVTQSPTHLIKTRGQQVTLRCSSQSGHNTVSWYQQALGQGPQFIFQYYREEENGRGNFPPRFSGLQFPNYSSELNVNALELDDSALYLCASSRWVRRNNYGYTFGSGTRLTVV.

This clone was found a few times. The V gene is TRBV27, the J gene TRBJ2-2; 12 positions match TRBD2. The CDR3 sequence is 16 residues long. Germline V gene data show CDR1 as MNHEY and CDR2 as SMNVEV (reference sequence). V lost 5 bases and J lost 2; bases outside the gene matches: 3. CDR3 DNA: TGTGCCAGCAGTCGGACTAGCGGGACCAACACCGGGGAGCTGTTTTTT. Translated, it gives CASSRTSGTNTGELFF.